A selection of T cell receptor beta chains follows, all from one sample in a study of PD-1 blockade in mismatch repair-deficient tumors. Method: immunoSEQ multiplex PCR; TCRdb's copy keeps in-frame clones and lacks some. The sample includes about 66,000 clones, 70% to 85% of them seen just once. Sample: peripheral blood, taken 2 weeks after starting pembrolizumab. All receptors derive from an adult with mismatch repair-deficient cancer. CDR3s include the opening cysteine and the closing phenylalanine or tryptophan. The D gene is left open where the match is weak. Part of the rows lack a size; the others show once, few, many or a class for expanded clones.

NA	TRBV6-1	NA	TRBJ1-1	TGTGCCAGCAGTGAAGCGCACGAAATAACAGTGGGGCCTGAAGCTTTCTTT	CASSEAHEITVGPEAFF
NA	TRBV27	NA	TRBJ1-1	TGTGCCAGCAGTTTACGAGGGGAGGGCACTGAAGCTTTCTTT	CASSLRGEGTEAFF
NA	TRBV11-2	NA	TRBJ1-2	TGTGCCAGCAGTCGAGATCGGGGAGGCGCCTATGGCTACACCTTC	CASSRDRGGAYGYTF
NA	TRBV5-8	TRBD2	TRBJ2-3	TGTGCCAGCAGCTTGACGGGAGGGGTCTTTTTCACAGATACGCAGTATTTT	CASSLTGGVFFTDTQYF
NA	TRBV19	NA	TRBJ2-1	TGTGCCAGTAGCCAGGGTCCCAATGAGCAGTTCTTC	CASSQGPNEQFF
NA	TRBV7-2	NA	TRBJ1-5	TGTGCCAGCAGCTTAGCAGGGTTCAATCAGCCCCAGCATTTT	CASSLAGFNQPQHF
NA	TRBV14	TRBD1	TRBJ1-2	TGTGCCAGCAGCCTGGACAGGGCCTATGGCTACACCTTC	CASSLDRAYGYTF
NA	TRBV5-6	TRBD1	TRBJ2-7	TGTGCCAGCAGCTTGGCGGGACAGGGAGGGTACGAGCAGTACTTC	CASSLAGQGGYEQYF
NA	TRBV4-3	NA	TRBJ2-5	TGCGCCAGCAGCCAAGATCGGGGGAGACTTTTAGAACCCCAGTACTTC	CASSQDRGRLLEPQYF
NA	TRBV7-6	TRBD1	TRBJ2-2	TGTGCCAGCAGCGAGGGACAGGGGTACACCGGGGAGCTGTTTTTT	CASSEGQGYTGELFF
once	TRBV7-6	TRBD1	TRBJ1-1	TGTGCCAGCAGCTTAGTCCAGGACAGGGGGAACACTGAAGCTTTCTTT	CASSLVQDRGNTEAFF
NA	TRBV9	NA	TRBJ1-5	TGTGCCAGCAGCGGGGACGGAGATCAGCCCCAGCATTTT	CASSGDGDQPQHF
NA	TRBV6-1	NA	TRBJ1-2	TGTGCCAGCAGGGCTTCGGTTAAGGGCTATGGCTACACCTTC	CASRASVKGYGYTF
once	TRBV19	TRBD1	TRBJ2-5	TGTGCCAGTGGAGGACAGGGGAAAGGAGGAGAGACCCAGTACTTC	CASGGQGKGGETQYF
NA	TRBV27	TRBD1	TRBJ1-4	TGTGCCAGCAGTTTATGGGCAGGGGGTGGAACTAATGAAAAACTGTTTTTT	CASSLWAGGGTNEKLFF
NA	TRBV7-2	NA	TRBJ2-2	TGTGCCAGCACCCCGGGACGGGAAATGGGGGAGCTGTTTTTT	CASTPGREMGELFF
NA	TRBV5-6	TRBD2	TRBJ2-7	TGTGCCAGCAGCGTCCCTAGCGGGAGCTCCATTCAGTACGAGCAGTACTTC	CASSVPSGSSIQYEQYF
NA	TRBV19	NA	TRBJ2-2	TGTGCCAGTAGTATAGTGCTGGGGCTCGGCACCGGGGAGCTGTTTTTT	CASSIVLGLGTGELFF
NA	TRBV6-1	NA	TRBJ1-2	TGTGCCAGCAGTGAAGGGGGCGTTTATGGCTACACCTTC	CASSEGGVYGYTF
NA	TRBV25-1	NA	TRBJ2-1	TGTGCCAGCAGTGAATCCCGAATCTACAATGAGCAGTTCTTC	CASSESRIYNEQFF
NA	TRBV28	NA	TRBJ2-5	TGTGCCAGCAGTTTGATCCAGGCACGGAAAGAGACCCAGTACTTC	CASSLIQARKETQYF
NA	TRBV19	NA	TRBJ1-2	TGTGCCAGTAGTATAGATGATGCGGGGCTCTATGGCTACACCTTC	CASSIDDAGLYGYTF
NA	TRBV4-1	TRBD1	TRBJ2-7	TGCGCCAGCAGCCAAGAGAGAGGGACAGGATCCTACGAGCAGTACTTC	CASSQERGTGSYEQYF
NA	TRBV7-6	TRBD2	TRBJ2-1	TGTGCCAGCAGTCTTTCTAGCGGGAGTATCGATGAGCAGTTCTTC	CASSLSSGSIDEQFF
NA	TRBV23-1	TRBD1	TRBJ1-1	TGCGCCAGCATATCGGGACAGGGTTTCCCTGAAGCTTTCTTT	CASISGQGFPEAFF
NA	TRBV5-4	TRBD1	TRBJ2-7	TGTGCCAGCAGCCCCAGGGGGGGACAGGGAGTCTACGAGCAGTACTTC	CASSPRGGQGVYEQYF
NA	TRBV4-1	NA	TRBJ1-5	TGCGCCAGCAGCCAAGATCTGGGAGACAATCAGCCCCAGCATTTT	CASSQDLGDNQPQHF
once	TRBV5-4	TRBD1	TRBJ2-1	TGTGCCAGCAGCCAAGATTTAGGAGCGAGGGGGCCTTGGGAGCAGTTCTTC	CASSQDLGARGPWEQFF
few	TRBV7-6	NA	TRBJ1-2	TGTGCCAGCAGCCCTACAGTACAGGGAAACTATGGCTACACCTTC	CASSPTVQGNYGYTF
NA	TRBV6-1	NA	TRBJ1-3	TGTGCCAGCAGTGAAATATTATCGTCCTCCTCTGGAAACACCATATATTTT	CASSEILSSSSGNTIYF
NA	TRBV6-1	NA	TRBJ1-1	TGTGCCAGCAGTGAAGAGTCGGAGGAGAACACTGAAGCTTTCTTT	CASSEESEENTEAFF
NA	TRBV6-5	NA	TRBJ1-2	TGTGCCAGCAGTTACGACAGGATGGACGGCTACACCTTC	CASSYDRMDGYTF
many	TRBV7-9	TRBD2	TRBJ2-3	TGTGCCAGCAGCTTAGAGGTAGCGGGAGTAGATACGCAGTATTTT	CASSLEVAGVDTQYF
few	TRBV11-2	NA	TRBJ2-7	TGTGCCAGCAGCTTATCTCGACAGGCCGAGGGGTACGAGCAGTACTTC	CASSLSRQAEGYEQYF
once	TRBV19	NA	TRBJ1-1	TGTGCCAGTAGTATTTGGTTACCGTACCGAGTAGAGAACACTGAAGCTTTCTTT	CASSIWLPYRVENTEAFF
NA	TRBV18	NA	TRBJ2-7	TGTGCCAGCTCACCAGCCCAGGGGGGGAACTACGAGCAGTACTTC	CASSPAQGGNYEQYF
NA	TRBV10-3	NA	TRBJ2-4	TGTGCCATCAGTGAGATGGGCCCCATTCAGTACTTC	CAISEMGPIQYF
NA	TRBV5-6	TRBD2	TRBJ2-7	TGTGCCAGCAGCTGGGGGGGACTAGCTTCGTTTGTCGAGCAGTACTTC	CASSWGGLASFVEQYF
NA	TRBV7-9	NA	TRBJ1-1	TGTGCCAGCAGCTTATCAGGAGTGAACACTGAAGCTTTCTTT	CASSLSGVNTEAFF
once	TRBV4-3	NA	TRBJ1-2	TGCGCCAGCAGCCAAGACGCGCGGCTGGGCTACACCTTC	CASSQDARLGYTF
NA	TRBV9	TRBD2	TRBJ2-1	TGTGCCAGCAGCCTCCGGACTAGCGGCGATGAGCAGTTCTTC	CASSLRTSGDEQFF
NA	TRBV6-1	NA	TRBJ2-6	TGTGCCAGCAGTGATCGGCCGTTGATCTCTGGGGCCAACGTCCTGACTTTC	CASSDRPLISGANVLTF
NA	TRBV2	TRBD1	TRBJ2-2	TGTGCCAGTCGACAGGGAGAAACCGGGGAGCTGTTTTTT	CASRQGETGELFF
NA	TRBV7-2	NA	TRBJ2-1	TGTGCCAGCAGCTTCGACTCGCTTTACAATGAGCAGTTCTTC	CASSFDSLYNEQFF
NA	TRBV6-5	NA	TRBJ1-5	TGTGCCAGCAGTTACTCGTCTGGGCATCAGCCCCAGCATTTT	CASSYSSGHQPQHF
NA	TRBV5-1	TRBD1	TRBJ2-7	TGCGCCAGCAGCTTGGTCCAGGGGGCCCAGGCCTACGAGCAGTACTTC	CASSLVQGAQAYEQYF
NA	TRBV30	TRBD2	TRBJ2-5	TGTGCCTCAACCGCGGGACTAGCCTTGGAGACCCAGTACTTC	CASTAGLALETQYF
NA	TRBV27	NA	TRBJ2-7	TGTGCCAGCAGTGAAGGCTGGGCCTTCTACGAGCAGTACTTC	CASSEGWAFYEQYF
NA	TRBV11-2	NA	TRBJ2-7	TGTGCCAGCAGGGGACTTAGGCGAGGCTTACGGGAGCAGTACTTC	CASRGLRRGLREQYF
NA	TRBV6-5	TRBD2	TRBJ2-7	TGTGCCAGCAGTTACCAGCGGGGAGGGCCTTACGAGCAGTACTTC	CASSYQRGGPYEQYF